In this sample, the clone carrying this TCR beta chain turned up a few times. No antigen is known for it. Each single cDNA molecule received a unique molecular identifier. TCRdb recomputed calls from the 5' RACE reads with MiXCR, one row per CDR3 protein. The sample consists of 75,000 to 100,000 distinct CDR3 sequences, 14% to 15% of them appearing once. The data derive from a study of early T cells in non-severe SARS-CoV-2 infection. The overall study: Investigators sequenced bulk RNA drawn from unsorted whole blood, and chains remained unpaired. Findings and limits, study-wide: Anti-spike CD8 specificities were favored by VDJdb matching, whose results missed private and CD4 specificities.

V lost 3 bases and J 3 bases, leaving 12 bases between the germline ends. The CDR3 is 15 amino acids. Per the germline V gene, CDR1 is LNHDA and CDR2 is SQIVND (reference sequence). The TCR was taken from an adult who was a healthcare worker with PCR-confirmed SARS-CoV-2 infection or an uninfected control (not recorded which). The chain employs TRBV19 and TRBJ2-1; unclear D gene. Sequenced input: whole blood. CDR3 in DNA: TGTGCCAGTAGTATCGTGGGATCGGACTACAATGAGCAGTTCTTC. Its translation is CASSIVGSDYNEQFF.